This record covers a single TCR beta chain. The antigen is not known. The CDR3 runs to 12 residues. Germline values: CDR1 SNHLY, CDR2 FYNNEI. Trimming pared 11 bases from V and 5 bases from J, leaving 13 bases between. This specimen belongs to a study of CD8+CD57+ T cells in acquired aplastic anemia. Both TCR beta VDJ combination and CDR3 sequence profiling were carried out. Genomic DNA was the template for this profiling. Via MiXCR, TCRdb re-called the reads, giving one row per CDR3 protein. The sample consists of about 190,000 distinct CDR3 sequences, around half of them appearing once. Findings and limits, study-wide: Found in both controls and patients were some 31 CD8+ CDR3 sequences.

For sequencing, patients were chosen who had shown expansion of CD8+CD57+ cells by flow cytometry. Blood sampling was performed on the patients, and none of them had received therapy by then. The V gene is TRBV2, the J gene TRBJ1-5; D is ambiguous. The TCR comes from a human donor with aplastic anemia. Specimen: sorted CD4+, CD8+, or CD8+CD57+ T cells (not recorded which) from PBMCs. CDR3 nucleotide sequence: TGTGCCGCGGGTATGCCTGATCAGCCCCAGCATTTT. Translating gives CAAGMPDQPQHF.